A selection of T cell receptor beta chains follows, all from one sample in a study of T cell responses to AZD1222 COVID-19 vaccine. Assay: immunoSEQ multiplex PCR; the TCRdb copy retains only in-frame clones and omits some. Of 100,000 to 150,000 clones in the sample, 75% to 90% were seen once. Specimen: peripheral blood, collected 28 days after the second AZD1222 dose. These receptors originate from an adult who received the AZD1222 COVID-19 vaccine. Both conserved end residues are part of each CDR3. D genes are given only for firm matches. Size is omitted from some rows. Given values are once, few, many or a class for expanded clones.

size	V	D	J	CDR3	DNA
.	TRBV2	.	TRBJ2-5	CASRQGGETQYF	TGTGCCAGCAGGCAGGGGGGAGAGACCCAGTACTTC
few	TRBV7-9	.	TRBJ1-2	CASSLTGSYGYTF	TGTGCCAGCAGCTTAACAGGGTCCTATGGCTACACCTTC
few	TRBV28	TRBD1	TRBJ1-2	CASYRPGQAFYGYTF	TGTGCCAGCTACCGACCGGGACAGGCTTTCTATGGCTACACCTTC
once	TRBV15	.	TRBJ2-7	CATSREGQQSYEQYF	TGTGCCACCAGCAGGGAGGGGCAACAGTCCTACGAGCAGTACTTC
.	TRBV6-5	TRBD2	TRBJ2-3	CASMTGGSTDTQYF	TGTGCCAGCATGACGGGGGGAAGCACAGATACGCAGTATTTT
.	TRBV2	TRBD2	TRBJ2-3	CASSELGLAGGRIAQYF	TGTGCCAGCAGTGAATTGGGACTAGCGGGGGGGCGTATTGCGCAGTATTTT
.	TRBV29-1	TRBD1	TRBJ1-3	CSVGQGYGNTIYF	TGCAGCGTGGGACAGGGTTACGGAAACACCATATATTTT
.	TRBV18	.	TRBJ2-1	CASSPQTRSLFNEQFF	TGTGCCAGCTCACCACAGACTAGGTCGTTGTTCAATGAGCAGTTCTTC
.	TRBV11-2	TRBD2	TRBJ2-7	CASSLGIQPSGAAYEQYF	TGTGCCAGCAGCTTAGGGATCCAGCCTAGCGGGGCGGCCTACGAGCAGTACTTC
.	TRBV10-1	.	TRBJ1-5	CARITGRGNQPQHF	TGCGCCAGAATAACAGGGAGGGGGAATCAGCCCCAGCATTTT
.	TRBV25-1	.	TRBJ1-3	CASSGGPGHRNTIYF	TGTGCCAGCAGTGGGGGCCCGGGACATCGAAACACCATATATTTT
.	TRBV18	.	TRBJ2-7	CASSPRKDPRGSSSYEQYF	TGTGCCAGCTCACCTCGAAAGGACCCAAGAGGCTCTAGCTCCTACGAGCAGTACTTC
.	TRBV11-2	.	TRBJ1-4	CASSPVGSGEKLFF	TGTGCCAGCAGCCCCGTGGGCAGCGGCGAAAAACTGTTTTTT
.	TRBV21-1	.	TRBJ1-1	CASSKGGALNTEAFF	TGTGCCAGCAGCAAAGGGGGCGCCCTGAACACTGAAGCTTTCTTT
.	TRBV15	.	TRBJ1-4	CATGSGATNEKLFF	TGTGCCACCGGGTCAGGCGCAACTAATGAAAAACTGTTTTTT
.	TRBV11-2	.	TRBJ1-1	CASTLTATGTPMNTEAFF	TGTGCCAGCACTCTAACTGCAACCGGGACACCAATGAACACTGAAGCTTTCTTT
.	TRBV7-2	.	TRBJ2-2	CASSPRASTGTGELFF	TGTGCCAGCAGCCCGCGGGCCTCGACGGGGACCGGGGAGCTGTTTTTT
once	TRBV6-4	.	TRBJ1-2	CASSDLAGSDGYTF	TGTGCCAGCAGTGACTTAGCAGGGTCAGATGGCTACACCTTC
.	TRBV5-1	TRBD2	TRBJ2-1	CASSARGNEQFF	TGCGCCAGCAGCGCGCGGGGGAATGAGCAGTTCTTC
.	TRBV28	TRBD2	TRBJ2-6	CASSPIPGGAANVLTF	TGTGCCAGCAGTCCCATCCCGGGGGGTGCCGCCAACGTCCTGACTTTC
.	TRBV11-3	.	TRBJ2-5	CASSLGFMTEETQYF	TGTGCCAGCAGCTTGGGGTTTATGACGGAAGAGACCCAGTACTTC
.	TRBV28	TRBD1	TRBJ1-3	CASGSQGQTILRGNTIYF	TGTGCCAGCGGGTCCCAGGGACAGACAATCCTTAGAGGAAACACCATATATTTT
.	TRBV19	TRBD1	TRBJ2-1	CASSMGDRGINEQFF	TGTGCCAGTAGTATGGGGGACAGGGGAATCAATGAGCAGTTCTTC
.	TRBV7-2	.	TRBJ1-4	CASSLGSAQSKLFF	TGTGCCAGCAGCTTAGGGAGCGCTCAGTCGAAACTGTTTTTT
.	TRBV21-1	.	TRBJ1-5	CASSLRDRVDSNQPQHF	TGTGCCAGCAGCCTACGGGACAGGGTCGATAGCAATCAGCCCCAGCATTTT
.	TRBV3-1/TRBV3-2	TRBD1	TRBJ1-5	CASSQDRGDSYSNQPQHF	TGTGCCAGCAGCCAAGATCGGGGGGACAGCTATAGCAATCAGCCCCAGCATTTT
.	TRBV19	TRBD1	TRBJ1-2	CASSIPAGQAAF	TGTGCCAGTAGTATTCCGGCCGGACAGGCTGCCTTC
.	TRBV12-3/TRBV12-4	.	TRBJ1-5	CASSLGRHQPQHF	TGTGCCAGCAGTTTGGGCCGACATCAGCCCCAGCATTTT
.	TRBV28	TRBD1	TRBJ1-6	CASGQDRGASPLHF	TGTGCCAGCGGCCAGGACAGGGGGGCCTCACCCCTCCACTTT
.	TRBV19	.	TRBJ1-1	CASSRQGTMNTEAFF	TGTGCCAGTAGTCGGCAGGGTACCATGAACACTGAAGCTTTCTTT
.	TRBV2	.	TRBJ1-5	CASTEGVTGRFVFFGNQPQHF	TGTGCCAGCACCGAAGGGGTAACGGGGCGCTTTGTTTTTTTCGGCAATCAGCCCCAGCATTTT
once	TRBV5-4	TRBD1	TRBJ1-6	CASSSGGQGNSPLHF	TGTGCCAGCAGCTCGGGGGGACAGGGAAATTCACCCCTCCACTTT
once	TRBV7-2	TRBD1	TRBJ1-6	CASSPGGTVDSPLHF	TGTGCCAGCAGCCCTGGCGGGACAGTTGATTCACCCCTCCACTTT
.	TRBV13	TRBD2	TRBJ2-1	CASSLEGGLENEQFF	TGTGCCAGCAGCTTAGAGGGAGGACTAGAGAATGAGCAGTTCTTC
.	TRBV10-3	.	TRBJ1-6	CAISDAGTGPLGSPLHF	TGTGCCATCAGTGACGCAGGGACGGGCCCACTTGGTTCACCCCTCCACTTT
.	TRBV4-2	.	TRBJ2-4	CASSPSGTWIAKNIQYF	TGTGCCAGCAGCCCGTCCGGGACCTGGATAGCCAAAAACATTCAGTACTTC
.	TRBV3-1/TRBV3-2	.	TRBJ2-5	CASSQDTVQETQYF	TGTGCCAGCAGCCAAGATACCGTTCAAGAGACCCAGTACTTC
.	TRBV3-1/TRBV3-2	TRBD1	TRBJ1-1	CASSQLDRGPGTEAFF	TGTGCCAGCAGCCAGTTGGACAGGGGGCCGGGTACTGAAGCTTTCTTT
.	TRBV11-1	.	TRBJ1-2	CASSFPGQRGGYTF	TGTGCCAGCAGCTTCCCGGGGCAGAGAGGTGGCTACACCTTC
once	TRBV5-5	.	TRBJ1-2	CASSLDGGVGGYTF	TGTGCCAGCAGCTTGGATGGGGGGGTCGGTGGCTACACCTTC
.	TRBV27	.	TRBJ2-3	CASSPSLAVADTQYF	TGTGCCAGCAGTCCAAGCTTAGCCGTGGCAGATACGCAGTATTTT
.	TRBV6-1	.	TRBJ2-7	CASSEGQYEQYF	TGTGCCAGCAGTGAAGGGCAATACGAGCAGTACTTC
.	TRBV7-9	TRBD1	TRBJ2-7	CASSSTGGSYEQYF	TGTGCCAGCAGCTCCACAGGGGGCTCCTACGAGCAGTACTTC
.	TRBV18	.	TRBJ1-1	CASSPTGNTEAFF	TGTGCCAGCTCACCCACAGGGAACACTGAAGCTTTCTTT
.	TRBV5-1	.	TRBJ1-4	CASSLGMSVWQSEKLFF	TGCGCCAGCAGCTTGGGCATGTCCGTCTGGCAAAGCGAAAAACTGTTTTTT
.	TRBV5-1	TRBD1	TRBJ1-4	CASSLGQGNEKLFF	TGCGCCAGCAGCTTGGGACAGGGTAATGAAAAACTGTTTTTT
.	TRBV3-1/TRBV3-2	.	TRBJ2-3	CASSSLSTTNTQYF	TGTGCCAGCAGCTCGCTTTCAACGACGAATACGCAGTATTTT
.	TRBV4-2	TRBD2	TRBJ2-2	CASSRLAGGKNTGELFF	TGTGCCAGCAGCCGACTAGCGGGGGGAAAGAACACCGGGGAGCTGTTTTTT
.	TRBV7-7	.	TRBJ2-5	CASSLAPQETQYF	TGTGCCAGCAGCTTAGCACCTCAAGAGACCCAGTACTTC